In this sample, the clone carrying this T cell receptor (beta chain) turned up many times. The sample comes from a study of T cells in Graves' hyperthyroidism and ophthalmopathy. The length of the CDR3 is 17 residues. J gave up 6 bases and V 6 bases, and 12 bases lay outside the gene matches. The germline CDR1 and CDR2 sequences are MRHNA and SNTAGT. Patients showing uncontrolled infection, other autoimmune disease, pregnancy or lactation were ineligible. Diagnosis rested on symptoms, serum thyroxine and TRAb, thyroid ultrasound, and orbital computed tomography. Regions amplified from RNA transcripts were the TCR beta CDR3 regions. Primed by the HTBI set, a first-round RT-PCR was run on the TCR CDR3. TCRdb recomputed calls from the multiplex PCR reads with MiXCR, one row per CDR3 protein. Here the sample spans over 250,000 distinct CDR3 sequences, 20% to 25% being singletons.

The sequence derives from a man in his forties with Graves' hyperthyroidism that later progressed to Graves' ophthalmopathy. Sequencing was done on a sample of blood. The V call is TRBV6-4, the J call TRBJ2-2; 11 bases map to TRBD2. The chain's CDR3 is CASRTRTSGRIPGELFF. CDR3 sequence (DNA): TGTGCCAGCAGGACCCGAACTAGCGGGAGAATCCCCGGGGAGCTGTTTTTT.